This T cell receptor (beta chain) was profiled in a study of cytomegalovirus exposure and HLA in healthy donors. There were likely unrecorded immune exposures, though donors were nominally healthy when sampled. Primers included in the PCR were 60 Vbeta and 13 Jbeta primers. Profiling relied on immunoSEQ multiplex PCR, and the TCRdb table lists in-frame clones only, not all of them. This sample has about 110,000 clones, with approximately 82% found just once. CDR1 is SNHLY, CDR2 FYNNEI, per germline. Deletions cut 5 bases from V and 2 bases from J, with 9 bases between. This CDR3 has 13 residues. The sequence came from a man aged 35 to 55 in good health and CMV-seropositive. The chain couples TRBV2 to TRBJ2-5, with D possibly matching TRBD1 (6 bases). Sequencing input: PBMCs. CDR3 region: CASSRGQQETQYF. Here the CDR3 DNA reads TGTGCCAGCAGTAGGGGACAACAAGAGACCCAGTACTTC.